This TCR beta chain was obtained from a study of shared clonotypes between healthy human individuals. Germline V gene sequence: CDR1 MDHEN, CDR2 SYDVKM. Deletions cut 1 base from V and 0 bases from J, with 6 bases between. The CDR3 length is 14 residues. The study, taken as a whole, reports: Clonotypes which were not shared had lower generation probabilities than clonotypes that all four donors shared. The diversity represented, both genetic and in exposure history, was limited by few donors.

Only Caucasian adults living in Nashville, Tennessee served as donors. Of note for this clone: Antigen: not known.

The deep-level immunoSEQ assay was used. TCRdb's table, derived via immunoSEQ multiplex PCR, lists solely in-frame clones and lacks some. The profile shows around 1.6 million clones, about 98% of them singletons. The rearrangement uses TRBV28 and TRBJ1-1; D ambiguous. The clonotype originates from a man aged 25-45 years in good health. Sequenced material: naive CD4+ T cells sorted from blood. Subset reported: CD45RA+ positively selected. CDR3 sequence (DNA): TGTGCCAGCAGTTTATACCTTATGAACACTGAAGCTTTCTTT. Protein sequence: CASSLYLMNTEAFF. Filled out from reference TRBV28 and TRBJ1-1, the complete variable domain reads DVKVTQSSRYLVKRTGEKVFLECVQDMDHENMFWYRQDPGLGLRLIYFSYDVKMKEKGDIPEGYSVSREKKERFSLILESASTNQTSMYLCASSLYLMNTEAFFGQGTRLTVV.